Each of the 28 T cell receptor beta chains below was sequenced from the same sample in a study of blood T cell repertoires in COVID-19. Libraries were prepared by immunoSEQ multiplex PCR; TCRdb keeps only in-frame clonotypes and omits some of them. The sample holds under 150,000 clones, approximately 90% seen once. The sequencing sample was made of peripheral blood. The receptors derive from a human donor in a cohort sampled during active COVID-19.

The chain joins TRBV6-5 to TRBJ2-1; D perhaps matches TRBD2 (5 bases). CDR1 is MNHEY and CDR2 is SVGAGI in the germline V gene. The V end lost 6 bases, the J end lost 2 bases, and 8 bases lay between the germline ends. The CDR3 extends over 13 amino acids. The CDR3 spells CASSFGTYNEQFF. CDR3 coding DNA: TGTGCCAGCAGCTTCGGGACCTACAATGAGCAGTTCTTC.

The table lists this clone with a few counts. The V gene is TRBV2, the J gene TRBJ1-5, with D unresolved. Germline CDR1 reads SNHLY; CDR2 reads FYNNEI. This CDR3 has 16 amino acids. Trimming took off 4 bases at V and 4 bases at J, with 17 bases between the two ends. This chain's CDR3 is CASSATASGVNQPQHF. CDR3 nucleotides: TGTGCCAGCAGTGCGACGGCTTCGGGTGTAAATCAGCCCCAGCATTTT.

The chain uses TRBV7-2 and TRBJ1-1; possible D gene TRBD1, 5 bases. The CDR3 totals 14 residues. Germline loops: CDR1 SGHTA, CDR2 FQGNSA. Trimming took off 5 bases at V and 6 bases at J, with 16 bases between the two ends. The DNA of the CDR3 is TGTGCCAGCAGCGAAGGGGCAGGGTCCCCTGAAGCTTTCTTT. Translated: CASSEGAGSPEAFF.

This clone was seen many times. The chain employs TRBV5-3 and TRBJ1-5; 11 bases line up with TRBD1. TRBV5-3 qualifies as an ORF whose function is uncertain. The CDR3 covers 16 residues. J gave up 5 bases and V 4 bases, and 8 bases lay outside the gene matches. The CDR3, as DNA: TGTGCCAGAAGCGGACGGACAGGGGGCCCCCATCAGCCCCAGCATTTT. As protein: CARSGRTGGPHQPQHF.

This chain uses TRBV11-2 with TRBJ2-5; possibly TRBD1 for D (5 bases). V lost 6 bases, J lost 2 bases, and 19 bases lay in between. This CDR3 is built from 16 residues. CDR1 is SGHAT and CDR2 is FQNNGV in the germline V gene. CDR3 nucleotides: TGTGCCAGCAGACCACTGGCAGGGAACCCTCAAGAGACCCAGTACTTC. This encodes CASRPLAGNPQETQYF. Combining the CDR3 with reference TRBV11-2 and TRBJ2-5 gives the whole variable domain EAGVAQSPRYKIIEKRQSVAFWCNPISGHATLYWYQQILGQGPKLLIQFQNNGVVDDSQLPKDRFSAERLKGVDSTLKIQPAKLEDSAVYLCASRPLAGNPQETQYFGPGTRLLVL.

The chain carries TRBV3-1 (or the pseudogene TRBV3-2) and TRBJ1-6; possible D gene TRBD1, 5 bases. The germline V gene encodes CDR1 LGHDT and CDR2 YNNKEL (reference sequence). The germline V and J ends were trimmed by 3 bases and 8 bases, with 11 bases remaining between them. The CDR3 runs 14 residues. CDR3 residues: CASSQGLQDSPLHF. Here the CDR3 DNA reads TGTGCCAGCAGCCAGGGTTTACAGGATTCACCCCTCCACTTT.

This clone appeared a single time. The chain carries TRBV4-1 and TRBJ1-2, with D possibly matching TRBD1 (6 bases). Germline V gene sequence: CDR1 MGHRA, CDR2 YSYEKL. V dropped 6 bases and J dropped 8 bases, with 22 bases sitting between them. The CDR3 sequence is 15 residues long. This chain's CDR3 is CASSLWGTRGAGYTF. DNA for the CDR3: TGCGCCAGCAGTCTGTGGGGCACACGGGGGGCGGGCTACACCTTC.

V gene TRBV20-1 combines with J gene TRBJ1-1, with 7 bases fitting TRBD1. The V gene end was trimmed by 5 bases and the J gene end by 8 bases; junction bases not matched to a gene: 5. This CDR3 contains 11 residues. Germline-derived CDR1 and CDR2 are DFQATT and SNEGSKA (reference sequence). Here the CDR3 reads CSAYQGDEAFF. DNA of the CDR3: TGCAGTGCTTATCAGGGGGACGAAGCTTTCTTT.

The chain links TRBV19 to TRBJ2-7, with TRBD1 matching over 7 bases. The length of the CDR3 is 14 residues. Trimming at V came to 5 bases and at J to 2 bases, leaving 6 bases not matched to a gene. Germline loops: CDR1 LNHDA, CDR2 SQIVND (reference sequence). CDR3 amino acids: CASSGTGTAYEQYF. The CDR3 DNA sequence: TGTGCCAGTAGTGGAACCGGGACAGCCTACGAGCAGTACTTC.

The genes are TRBV28 and TRBJ2-7; D unclear. Germline V lookup: CDR1 MDHEN, CDR2 SYDVKM. Between the trimmed V and J ends, which lost 3 bases and 1 base, there was a span of 10 bases. The CDR3 loop spans 14 amino acids. CDR3 in amino acids: CASSLVIASYEQYF. Written as DNA, the CDR3 is TGTGCCAGCAGTTTGGTGATAGCTTCCTACGAGCAGTACTTC.

Here the CDR3 reads CASRRDRGQSNQPQHF. Written as DNA, the CDR3 is TGTGCCAGCAGGCGAGACAGGGGGCAAAGCAATCAGCCCCAGCATTTT. This rearrangement joins TRBV28 to TRBJ1-5, with 10 positions matching TRBD1. Germline V gene sequence: CDR1 MDHEN, CDR2 SYDVKM. The trim removed 6 bases at V and 1 base at J, leaving 6 bases unmatched. The CDR3 is made up of 16 amino acids.

The gene calls are TRBV28 and TRBJ1-5, with D perhaps matching TRBD1 (6 bases). The CDR3 is 15 residues long. V gave up 5 bases and J gave up 7 bases, with 18 bases separating them. The germline V gene encodes CDR1 MDHEN and CDR2 SYDVKM. CDR3 nucleotides: TGTGCCAGCAGTAGGCCTCAGGGGAGGGGCCAGCCCCAGCATTTT. This sequence encodes CASSRPQGRGQPQHF.

Ten or more counts support this clone. The J gene is TRBJ2-1, the V gene TRBV7-9, with 9 bases aligning to TRBD2. The germline CDR1 and CDR2 sequences are SEHNR and FQNEAQ (reference sequence). The CDR3 is 14 residues long. J gave up 6 bases and V 3 bases, and 3 bases lay outside the gene matches. The CDR3 DNA is TGTGCCAGCAGCTTTAGCGGGAGAGGCAATGAGCAGTTCTTC. Its protein is CASSFSGRGNEQFF.

The rearrangement links TRBV6-4 to TRBJ2-5; 7 nucleotides match TRBD1. V trimming: 4 bases; J trimming: 3 bases; junction bases outside the gene matches: 11. The CDR3 extends over 16 amino acids. Germline V gives CDR1 MRHNA, CDR2 SNTAGT. CDR3 sequence (DNA): TGTGCCAGCAGTGCTTATCCGGGACAGAGCGAAGAGACCCAGTACTTC. The encoded protein is CASSAYPGQSEETQYF.

The chain is built from TRBV12-3 or TRBV12-4 and TRBJ2-3, with D unresolved. V was pared by 6 bases and J by 2 bases, with 6 bases between. This CDR3 region has 12 residues. The chain's CDR3 is CASRNITDTQYF. Here the CDR3 DNA reads TGTGCCAGCAGAAATATCACAGATACGCAGTATTTT.

This chain connects TRBV4-1 to TRBJ2-7, with 10 nucleotides matching TRBD1. V was clipped by 2 bases and J by 4 bases; unmatched bases: 8. This CDR3 is built from 16 residues. Germline V CDR1 and CDR2: MGHRA, YSYEKL. CDR3 sequence: CASSQTPGTGEYEQYF. The CDR3 DNA reads TGCGCCAGCAGCCAAACCCCCGGGACAGGGGAATACGAGCAGTACTTC.

The rearrangement joins TRBV5-1 to TRBJ1-4; maybe TRBD1 (5 bases). The CDR3 length is 18 residues. Trimming took off 3 bases at V and 5 bases at J, with 23 bases between the two ends. Germline-derived CDR1 and CDR2 are SGHRS and YFSETQ. The CDR3 coding sequence is TGCGCCAGCAGCTCCTGGGGGGGACCCGGGCTGGGAAATGAAAAACTGTTTTTT. Encoded protein: CASSSWGGPGLGNEKLFF.

The chain carries TRBV10-2 and TRBJ2-1, with TRBD1 matching over 12 bases. CDR1 is WSHSY and CDR2 is SAAADI in the germline V gene. V trimming: 10 bases; J trimming: 8 bases; junction bases outside the gene matches: 12. The CDR3 runs 15 residues. The CDR3 DNA reads TGCGCCACTTCCTCCGGGACAGGGGGCAATGATGAGCAGTTCTTC. Encoded protein: CATSSGTGGNDEQFF.

This clone was detected once. This chain uses TRBV4-1 with TRBJ1-1, with TRBD1 matching over 8 bases. CDR3 length: 16 residues. Germline assignment: CDR1 MGHRA and CDR2 YSYEKL. The V gene end was trimmed by 4 bases and the J gene end by 0 bases; junction bases not matched to a gene: 7. The CDR3, as DNA: TGCGCCAGCAGCCGCGCCTTGGGACAGGTGAACACTGAAGCTTTCTTT. Its translation is CASSRALGQVNTEAFF.

This clone was seen just once. The chain has TRBV14 and TRBJ2-5; the D gene is possibly TRBD1 (5 bases). Germline V gene lookup returns CDR1 SGHDN and CDR2 FVKESK. V shed 2 bases and J shed 4 bases, with 8 bases lying between them. The CDR3 totals 13 residues. For the CDR3, the DNA is TGTGCCAGCAGCCAACAGGGTTCAGAGACCCAGTACTTC. It codes for CASSQQGSETQYF. Complete variable domain (other parts from reference TRBV14 and TRBJ2-5): EAGVTQFPSHSVIEKGQTVTLRCDPISGHDNLYWYRRVMGKEIKFLLHFVKESKQDESGMPNNRFLAERTGGTYSTLKVQPAELEDSGVYFCASSQQGSETQYFGPGTRLLVL.

The CDR3 region has the DNA TGCGCATCAAGGGCTAGCGGGGGTCGATACGAGCAGTACTTC. Translating it yields CASRASGGRYEQYF. The chain joins TRBV10-2 to TRBJ2-7, with TRBD2 matching 10 bases. The CDR3 is 14 residues long. Germline loops: CDR1 WSHSY, CDR2 SAAADI.

The chain recombines TRBV2 with TRBJ1-1, with D maybe TRBD1 (6 bases). Trimming stripped 4 bases from V and 3 bases from J, with 9 bases between. Germline loops: CDR1 SNHLY, CDR2 FYNNEI. The CDR3 is 13 amino acids. The CDR3 coding sequence is TGTGCCAGCAGTGTGGACAGTTACACTGAAGCTTTCTTT. Translating gives CASSVDSYTEAFF.

The chain links TRBV28 to TRBJ2-1, with 9 bases lining up with TRBD2. V lost 2 bases to trimming and J lost 2 bases; unmatched junction nucleotides: 4. CDR1 and CDR2 from the germline V gene are MDHEN and SYDVKM. The CDR3 contains 16 residues. The CDR3 region is CASSLVTSGPYNEQFF. The CDR3 nucleotides read TGTGCCAGCAGTTTAGTTACTAGCGGGCCCTACAATGAGCAGTTCTTC.

The rearrangement joins TRBV5-4 to TRBJ2-5, with 8 bases fitting TRBD2. Trimming at V came to 0 bases and at J to 4 bases, leaving 8 bases not matched to a gene. The CDR3 sequence is 16 residues long. In germline, CDR1 is SGHNT, CDR2 YYREEE (reference sequence). Written as DNA, the CDR3 is TGTGCCAGCAGCTTGGAACGGGGGGGCGGCGGAGAGACCCAGTACTTC. Translating it yields CASSLERGGGGETQYF.

V usage is TRBV25-1 and J usage is TRBJ2-1, with D tentatively TRBD2 (6 bases). Per germline, CDR1 MGHDK and CDR2 SYGVNS. Trimming left V 5 bases short and J 8 bases short, with 10 bases between. CDR3 length: 12 residues. CDR3 in amino acids: CASSPGSDEQFF. The CDR3 bases are TGTGCCAGCAGTCCCGGGAGCGATGAGCAGTTCTTC.

This clone was detected only once. The chain links TRBV24-1 to TRBJ2-1, with D possibly TRBD1 on 5 matching bases. The CDR3 has 13 residues. The V end lost 8 bases, the J end lost 2 bases, and 9 bases lay between the germline ends. Germline V CDR1 and CDR2: KGHDR, SFDVKD. The CDR3 sequence: CATTGQAYNEQFF. In DNA form, the CDR3 reads TGTGCCACCACCGGACAAGCCTACAATGAGCAGTTCTTC.

The chain is built from TRBV5-6 and TRBJ2-7, with 9 bases identical to TRBD1. The length of the CDR3 is 17 residues. The germline V gene has CDR1 SGHDT and CDR2 YYEEEE. Trimming at V came to 0 bases and at J to 4 bases, leaving 11 bases not matched to a gene. Here the CDR3 DNA reads TGTGCCAGCAGCTTGGCGACTGCGGGACAGGGTAGGTACGAGCAGTACTTC. Translating gives CASSLATAGQGRYEQYF.

The chain links TRBV4-1 to TRBJ1-1; D is ambiguous. This CDR3 contains 16 residues. From germline, CDR1 is MGHRA and CDR2 YSYEKL. Trimming shortened V by 6 bases and J by 0 bases, and 17 bases separated the two germline ends. CDR3 bases: TGCGCCAGCAGGAGGGTAGTCCAGAGTTTGAACACTGAAGCTTTCTTT. It encodes CASRRVVQSLNTEAFF.